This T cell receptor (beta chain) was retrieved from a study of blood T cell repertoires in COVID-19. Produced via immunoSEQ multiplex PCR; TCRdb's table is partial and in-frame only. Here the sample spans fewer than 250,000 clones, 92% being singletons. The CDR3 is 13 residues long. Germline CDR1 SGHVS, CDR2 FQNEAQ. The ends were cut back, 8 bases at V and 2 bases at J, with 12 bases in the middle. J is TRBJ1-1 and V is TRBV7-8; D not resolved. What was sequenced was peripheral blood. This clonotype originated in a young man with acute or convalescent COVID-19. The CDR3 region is CASSNRVNTEAFF. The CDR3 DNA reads TGTGCCAGCTCCAACCGGGTTAACACTGAAGCTTTCTTT.